Below, one T cell receptor (beta chain) is given with its context. These data originate in a study of T cell repertoires in cytomegalovirus infection. Study information: TCR beta signatures that were public indicated CMV infection and matching HLA type.

V gave up 3 bases and J gave up 11 bases, with 19 bases separating them. CDR1 is KGHSH and CDR2 is LQKENI in the germline V gene. The CDR3 length is 14 residues. TCRdb recomputed calls from the reads with MiXCR, one row per CDR3 protein. Of some 450,000 distinct CDR3 sequences in the sample, 31% were seen once. The clonotype was recovered from a human donor in good health (CMV status not recorded). Some clones in this sample may be carry-over from other donors' samples. J is TRBJ1-1 and V is TRBV18, with a weak D call TRBD1 (5 bases). The material sequenced was PBMCs. In DNA, the CDR3 is TGTGCCAGCTCACCCGGGACGGCGGGGAATCTGGCTTTCTTT. It translates to CASSPGTAGNLAFF.